This T cell receptor beta chain came from a study of tissue T cells after allogeneic stem cell transplantation. Study-wide context: Pathologist review favored tissue samples showing histologically apparent lymphocytes.

In this sample, this clone is medium-sized (0.01 to 0.1%). Its specificity is not known. The protocol was immunoSEQ multiplex PCR, while the TCRdb copy is restricted to in-frame clones and leaves out a portion. Of roughly 7,000 clones listed, roughly 60% were seen once; the top ten hold more than 20%. Non-transplant comparator patients with other cancers had at least five gastrointestinal samples and no known gastrointestinal disease. Autopsy tissues included GI tract, liver, skin and lymphoid organs. Study-wide points: Anatomically similar tissues had similar TCR repertoires within each patient.

Germline CDR1 SGHAT, CDR2 FQNNGV. The CDR3 is made up of 15 amino acids. The V and J ends lost 1 base and 2 bases, in that order; junction bases with no gene match: 2. The V gene is TRBV11-2, the J gene TRBJ2-1; 7 bases are shared with TRBD2. The sample in question was duodenum tissue, obtained at autopsy. This clonotype originated in an older female donor with lung cancer. The CDR3 here is CASSLARGTYNEQFF. In nucleotides, the CDR3 is TGTGCCAGCAGCTTAGCGCGGGGGACCTACAATGAGCAGTTCTTC.